Described below is a single T cell receptor (beta chain) sequence and its context. The data derive from a study of blood T cell repertoires in COVID-19. Overall study: COVID-19 samples collected from the United States, Italy and Spain covered acute and convalescent phases.

In the original workflow: Amplified reference gene primers provided the basis for estimating nucleated cell counts. Measured with immunoSEQ multiplex PCR; TCRdb has only the in-frame clones, and not every one. The V and J calls and the clone size are those of that table, but D and trimming were determined from the DNA. The top ten hold under 9.5% of the sample, which has 490,000 or so clones, more than 85% seen once. The CDR3 is 15 residues long. The germline V gene has CDR1 LGHDT and CDR2 YNNKEL (reference sequence). V was clipped by 4 bases and J by 5 bases; unmatched bases: 8. Living in 24 US areas, the participants were between about 18 and 90 years of age. Which cohort a participant joined came from the clinical history participants gave.

Sequences were obtained from PBMCs or T cells enriched from blood (not recorded which). The chain carries TRBV3-1 (or the pseudogene TRBV3-2) and TRBJ2-1, with TRBD1 matching over 7 bases. This clonotype was obtained from a woman in her sixties who had recovered from COVID-19. CDR3 coding DNA: TGTGCCAGCAGCCTTGACAGGGATGGGAACAATGAGCAGTTCTTC. It encodes CASSLDRDGNNEQFF.